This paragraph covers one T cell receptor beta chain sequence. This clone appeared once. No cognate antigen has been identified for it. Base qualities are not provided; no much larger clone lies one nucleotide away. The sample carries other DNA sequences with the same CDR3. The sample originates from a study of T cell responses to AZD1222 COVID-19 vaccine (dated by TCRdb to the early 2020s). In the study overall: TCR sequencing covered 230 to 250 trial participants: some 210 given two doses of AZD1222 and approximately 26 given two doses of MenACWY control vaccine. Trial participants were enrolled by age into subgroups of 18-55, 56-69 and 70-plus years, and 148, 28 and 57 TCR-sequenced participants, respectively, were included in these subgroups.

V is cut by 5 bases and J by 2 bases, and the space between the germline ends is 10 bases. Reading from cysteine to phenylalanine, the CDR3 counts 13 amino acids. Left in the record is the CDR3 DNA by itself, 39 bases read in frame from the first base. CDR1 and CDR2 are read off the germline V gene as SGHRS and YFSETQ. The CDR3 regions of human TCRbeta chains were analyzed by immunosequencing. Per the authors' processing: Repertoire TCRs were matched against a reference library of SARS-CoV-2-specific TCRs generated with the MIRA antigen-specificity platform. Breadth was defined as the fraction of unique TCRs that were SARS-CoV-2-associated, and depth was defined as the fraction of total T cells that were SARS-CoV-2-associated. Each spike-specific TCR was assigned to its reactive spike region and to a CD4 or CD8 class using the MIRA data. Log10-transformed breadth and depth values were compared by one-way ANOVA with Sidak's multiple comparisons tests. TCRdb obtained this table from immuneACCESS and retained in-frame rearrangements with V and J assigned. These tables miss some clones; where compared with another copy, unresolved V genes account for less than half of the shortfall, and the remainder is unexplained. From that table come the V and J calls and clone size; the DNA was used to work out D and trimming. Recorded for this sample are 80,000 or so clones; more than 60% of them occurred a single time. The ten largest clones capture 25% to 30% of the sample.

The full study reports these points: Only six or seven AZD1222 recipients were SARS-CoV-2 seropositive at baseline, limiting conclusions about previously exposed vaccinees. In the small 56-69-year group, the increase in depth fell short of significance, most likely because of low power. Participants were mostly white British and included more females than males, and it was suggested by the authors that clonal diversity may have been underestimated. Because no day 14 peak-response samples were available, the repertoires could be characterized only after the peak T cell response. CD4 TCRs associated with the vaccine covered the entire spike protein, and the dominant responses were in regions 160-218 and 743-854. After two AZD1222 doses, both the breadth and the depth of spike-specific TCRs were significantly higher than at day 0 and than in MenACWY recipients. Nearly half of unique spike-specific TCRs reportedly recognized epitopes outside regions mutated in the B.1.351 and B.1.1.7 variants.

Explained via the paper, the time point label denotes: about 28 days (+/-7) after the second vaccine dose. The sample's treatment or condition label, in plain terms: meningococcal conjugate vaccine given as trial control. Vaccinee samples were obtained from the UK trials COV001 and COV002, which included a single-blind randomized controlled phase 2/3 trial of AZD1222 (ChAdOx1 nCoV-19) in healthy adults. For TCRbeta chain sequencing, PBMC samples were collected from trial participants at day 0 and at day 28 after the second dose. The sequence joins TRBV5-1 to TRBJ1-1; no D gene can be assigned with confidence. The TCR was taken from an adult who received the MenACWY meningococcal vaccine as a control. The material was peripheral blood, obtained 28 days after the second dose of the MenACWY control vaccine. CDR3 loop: CASSLEANTEAFF. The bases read TGCGCCAGCAGTCTAGAGGCAAACACTGAAGCTTTCTTT.